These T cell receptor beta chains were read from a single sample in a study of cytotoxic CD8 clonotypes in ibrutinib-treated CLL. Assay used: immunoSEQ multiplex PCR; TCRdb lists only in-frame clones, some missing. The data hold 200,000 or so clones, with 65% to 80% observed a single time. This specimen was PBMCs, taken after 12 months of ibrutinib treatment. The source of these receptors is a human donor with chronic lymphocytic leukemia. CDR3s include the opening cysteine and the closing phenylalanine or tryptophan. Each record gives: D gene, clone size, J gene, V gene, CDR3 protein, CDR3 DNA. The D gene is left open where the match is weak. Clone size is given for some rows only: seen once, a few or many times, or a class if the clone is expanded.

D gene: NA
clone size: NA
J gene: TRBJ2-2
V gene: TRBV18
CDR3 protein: CASSPRRPNTGELFF
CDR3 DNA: TGTGCCAGCTCACCACGCAGACCGAACACCGGGGAGCTGTTTTTT

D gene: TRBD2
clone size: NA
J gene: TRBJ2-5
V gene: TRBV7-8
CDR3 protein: CASTWREYQETQYF
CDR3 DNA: TGTGCCAGCACCTGGCGGGAGTACCAAGAGACCCAGTACTTC

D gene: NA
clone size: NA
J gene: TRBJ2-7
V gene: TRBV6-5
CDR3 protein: CASTAPTTNYEQYF
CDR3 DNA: TGTGCCAGCACCGCTCCTACGACAAACTACGAGCAGTACTTC

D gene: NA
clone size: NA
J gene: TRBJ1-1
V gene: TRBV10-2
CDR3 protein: CASRLAAPGTEAFF
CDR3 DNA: TGCGCCAGCAGGCTAGCGGCCCCTGGCACTGAAGCTTTCTTT

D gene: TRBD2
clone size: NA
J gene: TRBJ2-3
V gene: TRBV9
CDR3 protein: CASSVVHGRGTDTQYF
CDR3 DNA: TGTGCCAGCAGCGTAGTTCATGGGAGGGGCACAGATACGCAGTATTTT

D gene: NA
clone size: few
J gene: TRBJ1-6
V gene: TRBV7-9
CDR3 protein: CASSSRGGHSPLHF
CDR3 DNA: TGTGCCAGCAGCTCCAGGGGAGGGCATTCACCCCTCCACTTT

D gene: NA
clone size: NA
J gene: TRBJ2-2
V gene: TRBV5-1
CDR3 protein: CASIGVQETGELFF
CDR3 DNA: TGCGCCAGCATAGGTGTTCAGGAAACCGGGGAGCTGTTTTTT

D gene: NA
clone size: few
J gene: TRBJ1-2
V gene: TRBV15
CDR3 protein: CATSTTSTRHTF
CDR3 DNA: TGTGCCACCAGCACTACCAGTACAAGGCACACCTTC

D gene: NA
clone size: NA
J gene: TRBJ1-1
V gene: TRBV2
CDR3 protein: CASTRVNTEAFF
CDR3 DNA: TGTGCCAGCACAAGAGTGAACACTGAAGCTTTCTTT

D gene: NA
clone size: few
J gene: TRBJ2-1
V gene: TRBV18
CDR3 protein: CASSLMSQGGSNEQFF
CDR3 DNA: TGTGCCAGCTCACTGATGTCACAGGGGGGGTCGAATGAGCAGTTCTTC

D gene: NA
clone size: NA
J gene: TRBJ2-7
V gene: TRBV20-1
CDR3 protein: CSAWDLYEQYF
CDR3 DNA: TGCAGTGCATGGGATCTCTACGAGCAGTACTTC

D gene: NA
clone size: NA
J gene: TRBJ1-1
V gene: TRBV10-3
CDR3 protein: CAISDLQGFSGGAFF
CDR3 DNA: TGTGCCATCAGTGACCTTCAAGGGTTTTCTGGCGGAGCTTTCTTT

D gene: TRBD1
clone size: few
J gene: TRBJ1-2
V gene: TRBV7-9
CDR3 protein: CASRPTGENGYTF
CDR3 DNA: TGTGCCAGCAGACCAACAGGGGAGAATGGCTACACCTTC

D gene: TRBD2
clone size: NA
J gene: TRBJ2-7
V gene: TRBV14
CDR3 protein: CASSPRAGPVPEQYF
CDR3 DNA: TGTGCCAGCAGCCCCCGAGCGGGGCCCGTCCCGGAGCAGTACTTC

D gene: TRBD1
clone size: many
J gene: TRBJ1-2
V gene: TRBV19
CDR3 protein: CASTGQGKNYGYTF
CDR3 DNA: TGTGCCAGTACCGGACAGGGGAAGAACTATGGCTACACCTTC

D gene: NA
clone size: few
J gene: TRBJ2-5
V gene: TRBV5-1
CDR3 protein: CASRQAARETQYF
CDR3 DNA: TGCGCCAGCAGACAGGCAGCGAGGGAGACCCAGTACTTC

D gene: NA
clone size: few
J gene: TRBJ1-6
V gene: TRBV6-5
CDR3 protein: CASSYSIIAGSSPLHF
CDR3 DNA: TGTGCCAGCAGTTACTCGATTATCGCGGGATCTTCACCCCTCCACTTT